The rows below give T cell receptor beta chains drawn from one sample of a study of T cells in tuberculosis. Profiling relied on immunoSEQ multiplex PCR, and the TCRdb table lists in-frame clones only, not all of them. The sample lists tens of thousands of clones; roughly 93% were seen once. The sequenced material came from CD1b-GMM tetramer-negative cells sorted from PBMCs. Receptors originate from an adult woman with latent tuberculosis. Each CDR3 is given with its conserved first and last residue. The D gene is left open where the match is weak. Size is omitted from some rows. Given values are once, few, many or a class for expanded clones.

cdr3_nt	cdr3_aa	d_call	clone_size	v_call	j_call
TGTGCCAGCAGCTCGATACCGGGACAGTACACCGGGGAGCTGTTTTTT	CASSSIPGQYTGELFF	TRBD1	NA	TRBV5-4	TRBJ2-2
TGTGCCAGCAGCATTCAGGGTTCCGGGGAGCTGTTTTTT	CASSIQGSGELFF	NA	NA	TRBV9	TRBJ2-2
TGTGCCAGCAGCAGACCGGGACAGGCCCCCTACGAGCAGTACTTC	CASSRPGQAPYEQYF	TRBD1	NA	TRBV5-6	TRBJ2-7
TGTGCCATCAGCGAAGGTGGAGGGGGGGAAGGCTACACCTTC	CAISEGGGGEGYTF	NA	NA	TRBV10-3	TRBJ1-2
TGTGCCAGCAGTGAGGACACCTCGTATTCACCCCTCCACTTT	CASSEDTSYSPLHF	NA	few	TRBV6-4	TRBJ1-6
TGCGCCAGCAGCTTGGAACAGTTCTCTGAGCAGTTCTTC	CASSLEQFSEQFF	NA	NA	TRBV5-1	TRBJ2-1
TGCGCCAGCAGCTTGGGGGACAGGGCTGGCACAGATACGCAGTATTTT	CASSLGDRAGTDTQYF	TRBD1	NA	TRBV5-1	TRBJ2-3
TGCGCCAGCAGTTACCACGACAGGGTTGGTGAAAAACTGTTTTTT	CASSYHDRVGEKLFF	TRBD1	NA	TRBV5-1	TRBJ1-4
TGTGCCTGGAGTGTCCAGTTTAATGAAAAACTGTTTTTT	CAWSVQFNEKLFF	NA	NA	TRBV30	TRBJ1-4
TGTGCCAGCAGCTTAGGGAGCGGGCAGCCCCAGCATTTT	CASSLGSGQPQHF	NA	once	TRBV11-2	TRBJ1-5
TGTGCCAGCAGCTTAGTGCTAGCGGGGAATGAGCAGTTCTTC	CASSLVLAGNEQFF	TRBD2	NA	TRBV11-1	TRBJ2-1
TGTGCCTGGAGTCCGTTATATAGCAATCAGCCCCAGCATTTT	CAWSPLYSNQPQHF	NA	few	TRBV30	TRBJ1-5
TGTGCCAGCAGCCAAGTAAGGACAGGGAATTACGAGCAGTACTTC	CASSQVRTGNYEQYF	TRBD1	NA	TRBV4-2	TRBJ2-7
TGTGCCAGCAGCTTAAGTGGGGGCAGGGAGAACACCGGGGAGCTGTTTTTT	CASSLSGGRENTGELFF	NA	NA	TRBV7-9	TRBJ2-2
TGTGCCAGCAGCTTAATGCTAGCGAAAGAGACCCAGTACTTC	CASSLMLAKETQYF	NA	NA	TRBV11-2	TRBJ2-5
TGTGCCAGCAGCGCGGGACTAGGGGGGGATACGCAGTATTTT	CASSAGLGGDTQYF	TRBD2	NA	TRBV9	TRBJ2-3